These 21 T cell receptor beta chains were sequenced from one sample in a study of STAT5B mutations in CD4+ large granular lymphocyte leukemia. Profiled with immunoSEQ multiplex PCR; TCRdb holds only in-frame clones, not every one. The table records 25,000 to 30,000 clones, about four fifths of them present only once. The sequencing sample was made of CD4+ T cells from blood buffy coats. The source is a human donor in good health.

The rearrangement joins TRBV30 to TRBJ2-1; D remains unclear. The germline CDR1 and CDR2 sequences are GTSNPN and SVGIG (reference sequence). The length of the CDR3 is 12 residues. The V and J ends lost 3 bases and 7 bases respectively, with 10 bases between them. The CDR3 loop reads CAWRVWRNEQFF. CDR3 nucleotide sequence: TGTGCCTGGAGGGTCTGGCGGAATGAGCAGTTCTTC.

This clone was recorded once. CDR3: CATCEVGLFGTEAFF. The CDR3 DNA is TGTGCCACCTGCGAGGTGGGGCTTTTCGGGACTGAAGCTTTCTTT. This chain joins TRBV15 and TRBJ1-1; D is possibly TRBD1 (5 bases). In germline, CDR1 is LNHNV, CDR2 YYDKDF (reference sequence). V was shortened by 8 bases and J by 5 bases, with 21 bases between the two germline ends. There are 15 residues in the CDR3.

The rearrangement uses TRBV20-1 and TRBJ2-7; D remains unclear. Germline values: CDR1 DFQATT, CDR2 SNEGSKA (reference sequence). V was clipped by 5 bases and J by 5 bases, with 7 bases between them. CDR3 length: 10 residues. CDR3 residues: CSALRDEQYF. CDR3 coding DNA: TGCAGTGCTCTTCGGGACGAGCAGTACTTC.

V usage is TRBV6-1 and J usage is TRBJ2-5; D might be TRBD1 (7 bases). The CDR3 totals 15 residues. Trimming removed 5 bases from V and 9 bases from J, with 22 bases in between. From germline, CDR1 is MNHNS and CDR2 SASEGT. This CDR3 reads CASSIARDRTLPQYF. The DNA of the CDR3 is TGTGCCAGCAGTATCGCGCGGGACAGAACCCTACCCCAGTACTTC.

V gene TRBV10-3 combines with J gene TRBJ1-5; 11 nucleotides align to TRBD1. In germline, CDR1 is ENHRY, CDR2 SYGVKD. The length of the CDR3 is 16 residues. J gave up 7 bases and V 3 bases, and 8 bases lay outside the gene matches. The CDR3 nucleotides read TGTGCCATCAGTGAATCGGGGGACAGGGGGGTACAGCCCCAGCATTTT. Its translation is CAISESGDRGVQPQHF.

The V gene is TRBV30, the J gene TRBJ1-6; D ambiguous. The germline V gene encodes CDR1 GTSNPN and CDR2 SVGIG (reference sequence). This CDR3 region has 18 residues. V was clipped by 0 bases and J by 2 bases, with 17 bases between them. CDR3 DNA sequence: TGTGCCTGGAGTGTTGGACCCTCAAGGATCCCCTATAATTCACCCCTCCACTTT. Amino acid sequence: CAWSVGPSRIPYNSPLHF.

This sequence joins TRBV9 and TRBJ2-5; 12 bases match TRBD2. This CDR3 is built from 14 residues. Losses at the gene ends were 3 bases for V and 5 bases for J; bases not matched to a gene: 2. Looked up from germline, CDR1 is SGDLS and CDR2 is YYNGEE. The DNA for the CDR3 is TGTGCCAGCAGCGCCGGGACTAGCGGGGAGACCCAGTACTTC. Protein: CASSAGTSGETQYF.

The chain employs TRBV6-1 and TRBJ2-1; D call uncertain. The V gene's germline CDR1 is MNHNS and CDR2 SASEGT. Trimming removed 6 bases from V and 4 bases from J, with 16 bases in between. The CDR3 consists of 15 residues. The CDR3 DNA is TGTGCCAGCAGGATAAAAGCCGACGGATACAATGAGCAGTTCTTC. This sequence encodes CASRIKADGYNEQFF.

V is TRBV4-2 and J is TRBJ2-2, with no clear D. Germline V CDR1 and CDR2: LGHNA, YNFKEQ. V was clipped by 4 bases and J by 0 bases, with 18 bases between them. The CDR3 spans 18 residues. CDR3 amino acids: CASSPDHLRGSNTGELFF. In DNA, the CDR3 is TGTGCCAGCAGCCCGGACCATCTCAGAGGATCGAACACCGGGGAGCTGTTTTTT.

Here the CDR3 reads CASSEGSSGANVLTF. As DNA, the CDR3 is TGTGCCAGCAGTGAGGGCTCCTCTGGGGCCAACGTCCTGACTTTC. The chain links TRBV2 to TRBJ2-6; D ambiguous. V shed 3 bases and J shed 0 bases, with 6 bases lying between them. This CDR3 region has 15 residues. Germline values: CDR1 SNHLY, CDR2 FYNNEI. Combining the CDR3 with reference TRBV2 and TRBJ2-6 gives the whole variable domain EPEVTQTPSHQVTQMGQEVILRCVPISNHLYFYWYRQILGQKVEFLVSFYNNEISEKSEIFDDQFSVERPDGSNFTLKIRSTKLEDSAMYFCASSEGSSGANVLTFGAGSRLTVL.

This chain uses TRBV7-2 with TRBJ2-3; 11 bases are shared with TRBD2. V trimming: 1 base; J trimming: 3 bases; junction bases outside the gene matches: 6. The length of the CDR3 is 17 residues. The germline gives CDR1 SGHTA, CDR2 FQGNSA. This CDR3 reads CASSLGLSGRGTDTQYF. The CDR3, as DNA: TGTGCCAGCAGCTTAGGCCTTAGCGGGAGGGGGACAGATACGCAGTATTTT.

The chain's CDR3 is CASSPGNTYNEQFF. CDR3 coding DNA: TGCGCCAGCAGCCCAGGGAATACATACAATGAGCAGTTCTTC. This sequence joins TRBV5-1 and TRBJ2-1, with D possibly TRBD1 on 5 matching bases. This CDR3 is 14 amino acids long. Germline loops: CDR1 SGHRS, CDR2 YFSETQ. Deletions cut 4 bases from V and 4 bases from J, with 12 bases between.

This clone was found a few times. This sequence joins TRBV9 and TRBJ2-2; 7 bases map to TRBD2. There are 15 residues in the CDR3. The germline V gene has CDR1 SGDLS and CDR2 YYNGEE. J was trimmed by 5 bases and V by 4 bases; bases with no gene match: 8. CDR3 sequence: CASSPWDYHTGELFF. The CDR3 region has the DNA TGTGCCAGCAGCCCTTGGGACTACCATACCGGGGAGCTGTTTTTT.

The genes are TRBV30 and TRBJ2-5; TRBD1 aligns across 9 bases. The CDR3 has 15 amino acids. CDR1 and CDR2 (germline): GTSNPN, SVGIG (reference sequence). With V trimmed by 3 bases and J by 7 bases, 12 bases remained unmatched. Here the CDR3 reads CAWRHEQGAATTQYF. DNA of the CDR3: TGTGCCTGGAGACACGAACAGGGGGCGGCAACGACCCAGTACTTC.

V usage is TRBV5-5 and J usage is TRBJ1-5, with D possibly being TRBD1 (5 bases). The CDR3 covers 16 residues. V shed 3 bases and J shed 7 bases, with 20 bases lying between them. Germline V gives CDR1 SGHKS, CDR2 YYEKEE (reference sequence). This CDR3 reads CASSSAPGTRGQPQHF. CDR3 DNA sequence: TGTGCCAGCAGCTCCGCCCCCGGGACCCGGGGCCAGCCCCAGCATTTT. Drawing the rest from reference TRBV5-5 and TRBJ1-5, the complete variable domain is DAGVTQSPTHLIKTRGQQVTLRCSPISGHKSVSWYQQVLGQGPQFIFQYYEKEERGRGNFPDRFSARQFPNYSSELNVNALLLGDSALYLCASSSAPGTRGQPQHFGDGTRLSIL.

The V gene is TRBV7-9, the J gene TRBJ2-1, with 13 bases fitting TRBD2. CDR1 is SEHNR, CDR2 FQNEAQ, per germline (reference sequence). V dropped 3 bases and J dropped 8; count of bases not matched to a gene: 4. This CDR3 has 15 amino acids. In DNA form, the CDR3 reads TGTGCCAGCAGCTTCGGACTAGCGGGAGTGGATGAGCAGTTCTTC. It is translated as CASSFGLAGVDEQFF.

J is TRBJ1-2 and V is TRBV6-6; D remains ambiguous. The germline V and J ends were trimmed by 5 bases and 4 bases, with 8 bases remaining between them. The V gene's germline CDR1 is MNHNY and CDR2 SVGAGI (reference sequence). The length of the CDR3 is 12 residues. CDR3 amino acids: CASSPNTYGYTF. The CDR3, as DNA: TGTGCCAGCAGTCCTAACACCTATGGCTACACCTTC.

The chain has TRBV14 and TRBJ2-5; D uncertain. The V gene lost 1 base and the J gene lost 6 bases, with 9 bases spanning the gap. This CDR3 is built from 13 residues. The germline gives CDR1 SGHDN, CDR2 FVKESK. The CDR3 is CASSQAAVQTQYF. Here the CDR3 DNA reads TGTGCCAGCAGCCAAGCCGCGGTTCAGACCCAGTACTTC.

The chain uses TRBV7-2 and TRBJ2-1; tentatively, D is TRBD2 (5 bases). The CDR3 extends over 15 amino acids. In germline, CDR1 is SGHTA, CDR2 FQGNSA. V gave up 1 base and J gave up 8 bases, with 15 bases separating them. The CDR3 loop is CASSLDGYGLDEQFF. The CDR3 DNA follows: TGTGCCAGCAGCTTAGACGGGTACGGACTTGATGAGCAGTTCTTC.

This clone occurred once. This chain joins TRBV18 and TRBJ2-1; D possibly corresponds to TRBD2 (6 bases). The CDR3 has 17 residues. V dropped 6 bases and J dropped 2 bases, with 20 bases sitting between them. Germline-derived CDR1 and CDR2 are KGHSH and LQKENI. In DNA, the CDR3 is TGTGCCAGCTCCCTCCTTTGGGCTAGCGACGCCTACAATGAGCAGTTCTTC. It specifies CASSLLWASDAYNEQFF.

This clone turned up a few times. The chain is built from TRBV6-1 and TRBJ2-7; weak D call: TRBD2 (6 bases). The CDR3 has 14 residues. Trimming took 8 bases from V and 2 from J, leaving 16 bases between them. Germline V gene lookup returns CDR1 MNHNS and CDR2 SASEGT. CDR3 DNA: TGTGCCAGCCGATGGGACGGGGGAACCTACGAGCAGTACTTC. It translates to CASRWDGGTYEQYF.